The next 15 T cell receptor beta chains were all read from a single sample in a study of cytomegalovirus exposure and HLA in healthy donors. Vbeta (60) and Jbeta (13) primers were used in the PCR. The assay was immunoSEQ multiplex PCR, and TCRdb's table has in-frame clones only and misses some. The sample has approximately 180,000 clones; about 80% are singletons. Sequencing input: PBMCs. The receptors originated from a young man in good health and CMV-seropositive.

The chain combines TRBV6-6 with TRBJ2-7, with TRBD1 matching over 8 bases. The CDR3 contains 15 residues. Germline CDR1 MNHNY, CDR2 SVGAGI (reference sequence). V trimming: 1 base; J trimming: 0 bases; junction bases outside the gene matches: 2. The CDR3 bases are TGTGCCAGCAGTTACTTGGACAGGGCCTCCTACGAGCAGTACTTC. Its translation: CASSYLDRASYEQYF.

This clone has just one count. At the DNA level, this CDR3 is encoded by other sequences in the same sample as well. The genes are TRBV7-9 and TRBJ2-7; 8 bases are a match to TRBD1. J lost 2 bases, V lost 6 bases, and 3 bases had no gene match. The CDR3 length is 13 residues. The germline V gene encodes CDR1 SEHNR and CDR2 FQNEAQ (reference sequence). For the CDR3, the DNA is TGTGCCAGCAGTCCCAGGGGGCCCTACGAGCAGTACTTC. This sequence encodes CASSPRGPYEQYF.

This chain uses TRBV6-4 with TRBJ2-3; 12 positions match TRBD2. The ends lost 6 bases at V and 3 bases at J; junction bases unmatched: 4. This CDR3 has 15 amino acids. The germline gives CDR1 MRHNA, CDR2 SNTAGT. CDR3 protein: CASSPSGGATDTQYF. Here the CDR3 DNA reads TGTGCCAGCAGCCCTAGCGGGGGGGCAACAGATACGCAGTATTTT.

V usage is TRBV4-1 and J usage is TRBJ2-2; 9 nucleotides align to TRBD2. The CDR3 consists of 17 residues. CDR1 MGHRA and CDR2 YSYEKL come from the germline V gene. V trimming: 4 bases; J trimming: 6 bases; junction bases outside the gene matches: 12. The CDR3 DNA reads as TGCGCCAGCAGCCCCCCCTCGGCTAGCGGGATTTCCGGGGAGCTGTTTTTT. Amino acid sequence: CASSPPSASGISGELFF.

This clone was counted between two and nine times. For the CDR3, the DNA is TGTGCAGCCGGGACTACGAACAATGAGCAGTTCTTC. It specifies CAAGTTNNEQFF. The chain is built from TRBV27 and TRBJ2-1; 7 positions agree with TRBD2. CDR3 length: 12 residues. Germline CDR1 reads MNHEY; CDR2 reads SMNVEV (reference sequence).

This clone was counted between two and nine times. J is TRBJ1-2 and V is TRBV7-6; 11 nucleotides line up with TRBD1. Trimming cost V 5 bases and J 6 bases; bases outside gene matches: 5. The germline CDR1 and CDR2 sequences are SGHVS and FNYEAQ. The CDR3 contains 14 residues. CDR3 region: CASSQGQGGHGYTF. The CDR3 DNA reads as TGTGCCAGCAGCCAGGGACAGGGGGGACATGGCTACACCTTC.

This chain uses TRBV30 with TRBJ2-7, with 16 bases identical to TRBD2. This CDR3 is built from 15 residues. Germline assignment: CDR1 GTSNPN and CDR2 SVGIG (reference sequence). Trimming at V came to 2 bases and at J to 13 bases, leaving 11 bases not matched to a gene. The CDR3 reads CAWSLTGLAGGPKYF. Written as DNA, the CDR3 is TGTGCCTGGAGTCTAACGGGACTAGCGGGAGGGCCGAAATACTTC.

This clone was recorded only once. The genes are TRBV5-1 and TRBJ2-7; tentatively, D is TRBD1 (6 bases). The length of the CDR3 is 11 residues. The germline V and J ends were trimmed by 0 bases and 13 bases, with 11 bases remaining between them. Germline CDR1 reads SGHRS; CDR2 reads YFSETQ. The CDR3 loop reads CASSLEDRKYF. In nucleotides, the CDR3 is TGCGCCAGCAGCTTGGAGGACAGAAAATACTTC.

The chain recombines TRBV4-1 with TRBJ1-4; D unresolved. The CDR3 runs 18 residues. The V end lost 1 base, the J end lost 3 bases, and 18 bases lay between the germline ends. Per germline, CDR1 MGHRA and CDR2 YSYEKL. The CDR3 region has the DNA TGCGCCAGCAGCCAAGGTCGGCCGGGTCAGATCGCTAATGAAAAACTGTTTTTT. Its translation is CASSQGRPGQIANEKLFF.

This clone was detected only a few times. The chain combines TRBV2 with TRBJ1-3, with D unresolved. This CDR3 contains 14 residues. CDR1 SNHLY and CDR2 FYNNEI come from the germline V gene. Trimming stripped 7 bases from V and 1 base from J, with 11 bases between. CDR3 in amino acids: CASTRSSSGNTIYF. DNA for the CDR3: TGTGCCAGCACAAGGAGCTCTTCTGGAAACACCATATATTTT.

The chain uses TRBV30 and TRBJ2-5, with D uncertain. V gave up 0 bases and J gave up 4 bases, with 21 bases separating them. Germline assignment: CDR1 GTSNPN and CDR2 SVGIG (reference sequence). The CDR3 runs 17 residues. This CDR3 reads CAWSVQLSLFGIETQYF. The CDR3, as DNA: TGTGCCTGGAGTGTACAGTTGTCCCTGTTCGGCATAGAGACCCAGTACTTC.

This clone occurred once. V and J are TRBV18 and TRBJ2-7; the D is unclear. The CDR3 is made up of 13 amino acids. The germline gives CDR1 KGHSH, CDR2 LQKENI. With 2 bases removed from V and 5 bases from J, the gap between germline ends came to 10 bases. CDR3 protein: CASSPLALDEQYF. The DNA for the CDR3 is TGTGCCAGCTCACCATTGGCTTTGGACGAGCAGTACTTC.

V usage is TRBV7-2 and J usage is TRBJ2-7, with D possibly being TRBD2 (6 bases). The CDR3 has 14 residues. Germline CDR1 SGHTA, CDR2 FQGNSA. Trimming stripped 3 bases from V and 9 bases from J, with 18 bases between. CDR3 amino acids: CASSLASETTMQYF. The CDR3 DNA is TGTGCCAGCAGCTTGGCTAGCGAGACTACGATGCAGTACTTC.

This chain links TRBV4-3 with TRBJ2-4, with D uncertain. Germline V gene lookup returns CDR1 LGHNA and CDR2 YSLEER. Trimming left V 0 bases short and J 0 bases short, with 12 bases between. CDR3 length equals 17 residues. This CDR3 reads CASSQENFDIAKNIQYF. CDR3 DNA: TGCGCCAGCAGCCAAGAAAACTTTGATATAGCCAAAAACATTCAGTACTTC.

Here the CDR3 reads CASSGRGTSGTDTQYF. As DNA, the CDR3 is TGTGCCAGCAGCGGTAGAGGGACTAGCGGCACAGATACGCAGTATTTT. The gene calls are TRBV9 and TRBJ2-3; TRBD2 agrees at 10 bases. The CDR3 extends over 16 amino acids. Germline V gene sequence: CDR1 SGDLS, CDR2 YYNGEE. The trim removed 3 bases at V and 1 base at J, leaving 5 bases unmatched.